The 18 T cell receptor beta chains below come from one sample, sequenced in a study of identical twins. MiXCR was run by TCRdb on the 5' RACE reads, yielding one entry per CDR3 protein. The sample holds a few hundred thousand distinct CDR3 sequences, roughly 9.9% seen once. This sample was shared with a second study, whose subject was yellow fever vaccine responses in identical twins.

Input material: PBMCs. These receptors all stem from a woman aged 18-29 years in good health.

For the CDR3, the DNA is TGTGCCAGCAGTTCCGGGACTCTGGACAATGAGCAGTTCTTC. Translating gives CASSSGTLDNEQFF. The chain uses TRBV12-3 or TRBV12-4 and TRBJ2-1; D is possibly TRBD2 (6 bases). This CDR3 contains 14 residues. V shed 4 bases and J shed 5 bases, with 12 bases lying between them.

This clonotype showed up just a few times. The rearrangement links TRBV9 to TRBJ2-2; D not certain. The CDR3 contains 16 residues. Germline V CDR1 and CDR2: SGDLS, YYNGEE. The V and J ends lost 0 bases and 6 bases respectively, with 15 bases between them. The CDR3 DNA reads TGTGCCAGCAGCGTAGGGAATCGCGGCGGCTCCGGGGAGCTGTTTTTT. It encodes CASSVGNRGGSGELFF.

In its sample, this clonotype was seen a few times. The chain carries TRBV18 and TRBJ2-7; no clear D gene. Between the trimmed V and J ends, which lost 3 bases and 0 bases, there was a span of 9 bases. Per the germline V gene, CDR1 is KGHSH and CDR2 is LQKENI. The CDR3 sequence is 14 residues long. The CDR3 reads CASSPPRSSYEQYF. CDR3 nucleotides: TGTGCCAGCTCACCCCCTAGGAGCTCCTACGAGCAGTACTTC.

This clonotype showed up just a few times. V gene TRBV15 combines with J gene TRBJ2-6; D may be TRBD1 (5 bases). Germline V gives CDR1 LNHNV, CDR2 YYDKDF (reference sequence). There are 15 residues in the CDR3. V was shortened by 9 bases and J by 0 bases, with 12 bases between the two germline ends. CDR3 coding DNA: TGTGCCACGAGTACAGGCGCCTCTGGGGCCAACGTCCTGACTTTC. Protein product: CATSTGASGANVLTF.

The rearrangement links TRBV5-1 to TRBJ2-3, with D perhaps matching TRBD1 (6 bases). The CDR3 extends over 16 amino acids. Trimming stripped 2 bases from V and 5 bases from J, with 18 bases between. Germline CDR1 reads SGHRS; CDR2 reads YFSETQ. The CDR3 nucleotides read TGCGCCAGCAGCTTCAGGGCAGGGGAGAGGAAAGATACGCAGTATTTT. Protein: CASSFRAGERKDTQYF.

This clonotype was picked up a small number of times. The rearrangement links TRBV28 to TRBJ1-2; tentatively, D is TRBD1 (5 bases). The length of the CDR3 is 13 residues. The V end was cut by 5 bases, the J end by 5 bases, with 12 bases between. Germline CDR1 is MDHEN and CDR2 is SYDVKM. The CDR3 is CASSQGRRYGYTF. For the CDR3, the DNA is TGTGCCAGCAGTCAGGGCAGGCGGTATGGCTACACCTTC.

The rearrangement uses TRBV19 and TRBJ2-2; 11 nucleotides agree with TRBD1. This CDR3 is 16 amino acids long. In germline, CDR1 is LNHDA, CDR2 SQIVND (reference sequence). The V gene end was trimmed by 6 bases and the J gene end by 0 bases; junction bases not matched to a gene: 3. CDR3 amino acids: CASSRGQGANTGELFF. DNA of the CDR3: TGTGCCAGTAGCCGGGGACAGGGGGCGAACACCGGGGAGCTGTTTTTT.

This clonotype was detected many times. The CDR3 DNA sequence: TGCAGCGTTATTTTCCGGGGACAGGGTCAACTTTATAGCAATCAGCCCCAGCATTTT. Translation: CSVIFRGQGQLYSNQPQHF. The chain combines TRBV29-1 with TRBJ1-5, with TRBD1 matching over 9 bases. This CDR3 has 19 amino acids. V dropped 5 bases and J dropped 0; count of bases not matched to a gene: 17. Germline CDR1 is SQVTM and CDR2 is ANQGSEA.

This clonotype was seen ten or more times. The chain is built from TRBV20-1 and TRBJ1-5; 7 positions match TRBD1. CDR3 length equals 13 residues. Trimming took 5 bases from V and 8 from J; bases not matched to a gene: 9. Germline lookup yields CDR1 DFQATT and CDR2 SNEGSKA (reference sequence). Here the CDR3 reads CSAQQGLVEPQHF. CDR3 bases: TGCAGTGCTCAACAGGGGTTAGTTGAGCCCCAGCATTTT.

A few counts support this clonotype. The chain uses TRBV12-3 or TRBV12-4 and TRBJ1-2, with D uncertain. This CDR3 is 15 amino acids long. Trimming pared 2 bases from V and 7 bases from J, leaving 17 bases between. CDR3 amino acids: CASSLSQVIRGGYTF. The CDR3 DNA follows: TGTGCCAGCAGTTTATCCCAGGTCATACGAGGTGGCTACACCTTC.

This clonotype was detected only a few times. The rearrangement links TRBV7-9 to TRBJ2-7; D unresolved. The V end was cut by 2 bases, the J end by 2 bases, with 4 bases between. Germline values: CDR1 SEHNR, CDR2 FQNEAQ (reference sequence). The CDR3 spans 12 residues. The CDR3 protein is CASSLLAYEQYF. CDR3 nucleotides: TGTGCCAGCAGCTTATTAGCCTACGAGCAGTACTTC.

This clonotype was counted ten times or more. The V gene is TRBV2, the J gene TRBJ2-1, with TRBD1 identical over 11 bases. Looked up from germline, CDR1 is SNHLY and CDR2 is FYNNEI. The V gene end was trimmed by 7 bases and the J gene end by 8 bases; junction bases not matched to a gene: 7. This CDR3 comprises 14 residues. The CDR3 coding sequence is TGTGCCAGCACCCGGGACAGGGGGTCATATGAGCAGTTCTTC. Translated: CASTRDRGSYEQFF. Full variable domain (rest looked up from reference TRBV2 and TRBJ2-1): EPEVTQTPSHQVTQMGQEVILRCVPISNHLYFYWYRQILGQKVEFLVSFYNNEISEKSEIFDDQFSVERPDGSNFTLKIRSTKLEDSAMYFCASTRDRGSYEQFFGPGTRLTVL.

This clonotype was counted between two and nine times. The rearrangement uses TRBV6-5 and TRBJ2-7; TRBD2 might be the D (6 bases). CDR3 length: 14 residues. The ends were cut back, 4 bases at V and 3 bases at J, with 13 bases in the middle. Germline CDR1 is MNHEY and CDR2 is SVGAGI. This CDR3 is CASSFERGNYEQYF. Written as DNA, the CDR3 is TGTGCCAGCAGTTTCGAACGGGGGAACTACGAGCAGTACTTC.

This clonotype occurred many times. This chain joins TRBV7-2 and TRBJ2-7; D call uncertain. Germline V gene lookup returns CDR1 SGHTA and CDR2 FQGNSA. The V and J ends lost 4 bases and 3 bases respectively, with 10 bases between them. The CDR3 covers 13 residues. CDR3 in amino acids: CASSSGPLYEQYF. CDR3 DNA: TGTGCCAGCAGCTCCGGGCCTCTCTACGAGCAGTACTTC.

The V gene is TRBV2, the J gene TRBJ2-7; 7 nucleotides match TRBD2. This CDR3 region has 15 residues. Germline V gene sequence: CDR1 SNHLY, CDR2 FYNNEI. The J segment lost 3 bases and the V segment lost 1 base, leaving 6 bases of the junction unmatched. The DNA of the CDR3 is TGTGCCAGCAGTGAAGGGCTAGCGGTCAACTACGAGCAGTACTTC. Protein product: CASSEGLAVNYEQYF.

This clonotype was found many times. The V call is TRBV20-1, the J call TRBJ2-3; D uncertain. This CDR3 has 15 amino acids. V lost 1 base to trimming and J lost 1 base, with 12 bases between them. In germline, CDR1 is DFQATT, CDR2 SNEGSKA (reference sequence). The CDR3 loop is CSARGHLWGTDTQYF. CDR3 sequence (DNA): TGCAGTGCTAGAGGACACCTCTGGGGCACAGATACGCAGTATTTT.

This clonotype was observed many times. This chain uses TRBV4-2 with TRBJ2-1; 8 nucleotides match TRBD2. Germline assignment: CDR1 LGHNA and CDR2 YNFKEQ. V shed 0 bases, J shed 9 bases, and the junction held 13 bases outside the gene matches. The CDR3 has 17 residues. The CDR3 DNA follows: TGTGCCAGCAGCCAAGAAGTTGGGCTAGCGGGTTCAGGTGAGCAGTTCTTC. It codes for CASSQEVGLAGSGEQFF.

This clonotype was detected many times. The chain has TRBV24-1 and TRBJ2-1, with 9 bases lining up with TRBD2. CDR1 and CDR2 from the germline V gene are KGHDR and SFDVKD. The junction had 4 bases not matched to a gene; V was cut back by 3 bases and J by 2 bases. The CDR3 totals 16 residues. In DNA form, the CDR3 reads TGTGCCACCAGTGATCCGACTAGCGGCCCCTACAATGAGCAGTTCTTC. It is translated as CATSDPTSGPYNEQFF.